This T cell receptor (beta chain) is drawn from a study of T cell responses to AZD1222 COVID-19 vaccine. Overall study results and limits: As reported, nearly half of all spike-specific TCRs target variant regions that are unmutated. Most donors were white British and more were female, and clonal diversity was possibly underestimated.

Germline V gene data show CDR1 as MNHEY and CDR2 as SVGAGI. The germline V and J ends were trimmed by 2 bases and 7 bases, with 9 bases remaining between them. CDR3 length: 13 amino acids. The assay was immunoSEQ multiplex PCR, and TCRdb's table has in-frame clones only and misses some. The repertoire holds 130,000 to 150,000 clones, with around four fifths as singletons. Comment on this clone: Antigen unknown.

The chain links TRBV6-5 to TRBJ2-1; either TRBD1 or TRBD2 may supply D (6 bases each). The sequences come from peripheral blood, collected on day 0 of MenACWY control vaccination. The source is an adult in good health. The CDR3 loop is CASSYGGRNEQFF. CDR3 DNA: TGTGCCAGCAGTTACGGGGGGCGGAATGAGCAGTTCTTC.